This T cell receptor (beta chain) was sequenced in a study of shared clonotypes between healthy human individuals. Notes on the study in general: It was the non-shared clonotypes that had lower generation probabilities than clonotypes shared by all four donors.

With regard to this clone: Its antigen remains unknown.

CDR3 length: 13 amino acids. Germline lookup yields CDR1 LNHDA and CDR2 SQIVND (reference sequence). Trimming took off 3 bases at V and 5 bases at J, with 10 bases between the two ends. TCRdb's copy holds only in-frame clones and misses some; the assay was immunoSEQ multiplex PCR. The repertoire consists of around 700,000 clones, with about 74% occurring once and the leading ten covering approximately 1.7%. The sample consisted of memory CD4+ T cells sorted from blood. Subset in this sample: CD45RA-negative fraction. The receptor's source is a woman in her twenties or thirties in good health. This chain connects TRBV19 to TRBJ1-1; D is unresolved. The CDR3 region is CASSMDRETEAFF. CDR3 DNA: TGTGCCAGTAGTATGGACCGCGAAACTGAAGCTTTCTTT. Combining the CDR3 with reference TRBV19 and TRBJ1-1 gives the whole variable domain DGGITQSPKYLFRKEGQNVTLSCEQNLNHDAMYWYRQDPGQGLRLIYYSQIVNDFQKGDIAEGYSVSREKKESFPLTVTSAQKNPTAFYLCASSMDRETEAFFGQGTRLTVV.